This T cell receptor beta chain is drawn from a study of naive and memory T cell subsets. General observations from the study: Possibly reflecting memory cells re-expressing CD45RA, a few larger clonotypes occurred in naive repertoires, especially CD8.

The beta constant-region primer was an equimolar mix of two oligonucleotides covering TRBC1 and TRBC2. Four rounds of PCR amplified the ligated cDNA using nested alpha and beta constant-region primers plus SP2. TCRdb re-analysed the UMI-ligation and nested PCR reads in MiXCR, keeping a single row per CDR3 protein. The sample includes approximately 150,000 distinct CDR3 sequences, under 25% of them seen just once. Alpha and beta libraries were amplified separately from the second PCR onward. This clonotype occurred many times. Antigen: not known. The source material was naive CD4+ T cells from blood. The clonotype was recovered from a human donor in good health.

For the CDR3, the DNA is TGTGCCAGTAGTTTACAGGGTTATACGCAGTATTTT. Protein: CASSLQGYTQYF. This sequence joins TRBV19 and TRBJ2-3; D perhaps matches TRBD1 (6 bases). This CDR3 is built from 12 residues. Germline V gene data show CDR1 as LNHDA and CDR2 as SQIVND (reference sequence). V was clipped by 5 bases and J by 7 bases, with 10 bases between them.